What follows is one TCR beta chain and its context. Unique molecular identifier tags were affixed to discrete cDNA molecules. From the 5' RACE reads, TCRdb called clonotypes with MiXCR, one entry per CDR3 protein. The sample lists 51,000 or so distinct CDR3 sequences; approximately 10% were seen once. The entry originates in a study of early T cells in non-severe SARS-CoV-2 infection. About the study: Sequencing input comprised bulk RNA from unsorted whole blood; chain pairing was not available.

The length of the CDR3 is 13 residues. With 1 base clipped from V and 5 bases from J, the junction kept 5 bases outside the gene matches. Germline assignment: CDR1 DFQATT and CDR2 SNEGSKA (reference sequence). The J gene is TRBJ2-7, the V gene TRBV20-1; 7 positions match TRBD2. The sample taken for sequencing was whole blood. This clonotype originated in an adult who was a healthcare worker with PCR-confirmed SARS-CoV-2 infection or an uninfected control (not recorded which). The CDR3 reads CSARATSTDEQYF. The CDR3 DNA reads TGCAGTGCTAGAGCGACTAGCACCGACGAGCAGTACTTC.